This T cell receptor (beta chain) was sequenced for a study of T cells after yellow fever vaccination. Looking at the study overall: Low-cell-number fractions were prepared with SMART-Seq v4 Ultra Low Input. Broader study findings: Abundant bulk-derived clonotypes could contaminate FACS-sorted repertoires. Most primary-vaccination clones reappeared after the booster (approximately 95% CD4, 88% CD8). A minor fraction of clonotypes spanned both CD4 and CD8 compartments.

Points on this clonotype: The antigen remains unidentified.

TCRdb analysed the 5' RACE reads with MiXCR anew, one entry per CDR3 protein. The top ten clones hold about 3.5% of a sample with 300,000 to 350,000 distinct CDR3 sequences, around a tenth of them seen once. Trimming took 3 bases from V and 2 from J, leaving 9 bases between them. Germline V gene data show CDR1 as LGHNA and CDR2 as YSLEER. This CDR3 spans 14 amino acids. This TCR was sampled from a man between 18 and 35 years old who received the YFV17D yellow fever vaccine. V and J are TRBV4-3 and TRBJ2-3; D may be TRBD2 (5 bases). The sequenced sample was CD4+ T cells sorted from PBMCs, obtained 45 days after the yellow fever booster vaccination. The CDR3 region has the DNA TGCGCCAGCAGCCACCAAGCGGACACAGATACGCAGTATTTT. Its protein product is CASSHQADTDTQYF.